A single TCR beta chain is shown here with its context. This specimen belongs to a study of blood T cell repertoires in COVID-19. The germline V gene has CDR1 MNHEY and CDR2 SMNVEV (reference sequence). The V gene lost 0 bases and the J gene lost 3 bases, with 12 bases spanning the gap. CDR3 length: 15 amino acids. In the original analysis: Researchers report that nucleated cell counts were estimated from reference gene primer amplification. Method: immunoSEQ multiplex PCR; TCRdb's copy keeps in-frame clones and lacks some. V, J and clone size are taken as reported in that table, and D and trimming were inferred from the DNA itself. The sample carries around 100,000 clones, more than 75% recorded once.

The rearrangement joins TRBV27 to TRBJ2-7; no clear D gene. Input material: peripheral blood. The TCR sequence derives from a man aged 30 to 45 in a cohort sampled during active COVID-19. The CDR3 is CASSLSSLDGYEQYF. CDR3 in DNA: TGTGCCAGCAGTTTATCTTCCCTAGACGGCTACGAGCAGTACTTC.